This T cell receptor (beta chain) was profiled in a study of T cell repertoires in cytomegalovirus infection. Broader study findings: Dominant in the ex vivo response were TCR beta clonotypes restricted by HLA-C and specific for CMV.

TCRdb reanalysed the reads using MiXCR and keeps one entry per CDR3 protein. Among roughly 500,000 distinct CDR3 sequences, around a third were seen once, and the ten largest hold about a sixth. Only a few counts were recorded for this clonotype. What it binds is not known. The CDR3 contains 13 residues. Trimming removed 6 bases at V and 5 bases at J, with 16 bases between. Germline V gene lookup returns CDR1 DFQATT and CDR2 SNEGSKA (reference sequence). The sequence derives from a human donor in good health (CMV status not recorded). Some clones in this sample may be carry-over from other donors' samples. This specimen consisted of cultured PBMCs, obtained from culture after CMV antigen stimulation. The chain carries TRBV20-1 and TRBJ2-5; weak D call: TRBD2 (6 bases). The CDR3 DNA reads as TGCAGTGCGCCCGATAGCGGTCGGGAGACCCAGTACTTC. It codes for CSAPDSGRETQYF.